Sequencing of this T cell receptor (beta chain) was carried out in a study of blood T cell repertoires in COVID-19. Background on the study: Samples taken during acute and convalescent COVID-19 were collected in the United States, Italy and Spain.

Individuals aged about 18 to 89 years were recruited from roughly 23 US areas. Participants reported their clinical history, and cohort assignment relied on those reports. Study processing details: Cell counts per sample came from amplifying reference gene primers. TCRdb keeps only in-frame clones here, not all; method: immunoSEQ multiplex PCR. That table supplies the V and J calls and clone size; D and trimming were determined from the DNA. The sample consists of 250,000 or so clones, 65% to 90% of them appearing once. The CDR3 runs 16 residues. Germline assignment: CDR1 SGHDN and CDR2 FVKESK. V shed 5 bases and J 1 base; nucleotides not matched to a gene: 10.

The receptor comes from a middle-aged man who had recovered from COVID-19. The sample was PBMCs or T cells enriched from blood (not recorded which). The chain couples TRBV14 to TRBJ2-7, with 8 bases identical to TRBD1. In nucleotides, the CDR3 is TGTGCCAGCAGCTACCGCGGGCGGGACAGGTCCTACGAGCAGTACTTC. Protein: CASSYRGRDRSYEQYF.